One and the same sample provided the 5 T cell receptor beta chains below, sequenced in a study of shared clonotypes between healthy human individuals. Only CD45RO-negative cells positively selected for CCR7 counted as naive CD8 cells, so terminally differentiated effector memory CD45RA+ cells were excluded. The protocol was immunoSEQ multiplex PCR, while the TCRdb copy is restricted to in-frame clones and leaves out a portion. The table shows under 2,000,000 clones, with less than 95% occurring only once. Material: naive CD8+ T cells sorted from blood. The receptor set was obtained from a man between 18 and 29 years old in good health.

The chain combines TRBV27 with TRBJ2-1; TRBD2 aligns across 7 bases. The CDR3 has 17 residues. V trimming: 2 bases; J trimming: 3 bases; junction bases outside the gene matches: 10. Per germline, CDR1 MNHEY and CDR2 SMNVEV (reference sequence). The CDR3: CASSLGYGLAVYNEQFF. For the CDR3, the DNA is TGTGCCAGCAGTTTAGGATATGGGCTAGCGGTCTACAATGAGCAGTTCTTC.

A word on this clone: At the DNA level, this CDR3 is encoded by other sequences in the same sample as well. The CDR3 region has the DNA TGCGCCAGTCAGGAGAACACTGAAGCTTTCTTT. It specifies CASQENTEAFF. The chain has TRBV5-1 and TRBJ1-1; D gene uncertain. Germline V lookup: CDR1 SGHRS, CDR2 YFSETQ. The CDR3 covers 11 residues. Trimming stripped 8 bases from V and 1 base from J, with 6 bases between.

J is TRBJ1-2 and V is TRBV5-4; 9 bases are shared with TRBD1. Germline V CDR1 and CDR2: SGHNT, YYREEE (reference sequence). With V trimmed by 4 bases and J by 7 bases, 5 bases remained unmatched. The CDR3 covers 13 residues. CDR3 bases: TGTGCCAGCAGCCCGGGACAGGGTCTTGGCTACACCTTC. It yields the protein CASSPGQGLGYTF.

The genes are TRBV5-5 and TRBJ2-7; the D gene could be TRBD1 or TRBD2 (5 bases each). Trimming took 3 bases from V and 1 from J, leaving 20 bases between them. Germline CDR1 and CDR2: SGHKS and YYEKEE (reference sequence). The CDR3 runs to 17 residues. CDR3 nucleotides: TGTGCCAGCAGCTGGGGAGCCGGGACGGAGGCTTCCTACGAGCAGTACTTC. Translating it yields CASSWGAGTEASYEQYF.

This clone appeared once. CDR3: CASSLDSYQETQYF. DNA for the CDR3: TGTGCCAGCAGTTTGGACAGCTACCAAGAGACCCAGTACTTC. V and J are TRBV6-6 and TRBJ2-5; possibly TRBD1 for D (6 bases). Germline CDR1 reads MNHNY; CDR2 reads SVGAGI (reference sequence). This CDR3 has 14 amino acids. Between the trimmed V and J ends, which lost 4 bases and 0 bases, there was a span of 9 bases.